The 21 T cell receptor beta chains presented below share a single source sample, sequenced in a study of beta chain features in type 1 diabetes. Expressed TCRB transcripts were sequenced after all isolated RNA was converted to cDNA. The data were produced by immunoSEQ multiplex PCR, yet TCRdb's version contains in-frame clones alone and is incomplete. This sample has under 300,000 clones, with 27% found just once. The sequenced sample consisted of central memory CD4+ T cells from blood. All receptors come from a young man in good health.

The J gene is TRBJ2-1, the V gene TRBV15; 10 bases are shared with TRBD2. Germline V gene data show CDR1 as LNHNV and CDR2 as YYDKDF (reference sequence). Trimming at V came to 1 base and at J to 4 bases, leaving 7 bases not matched to a gene. The CDR3 length is 17 residues. The CDR3 protein is CATSRGVAGGGYNEQFF. The CDR3 nucleotides are TGTGCCACCAGCAGAGGCGTAGCGGGAGGAGGATACAATGAGCAGTTCTTC.

The chain uses TRBV4-2 and TRBJ2-5; D gene uncertain. Trimming stripped 0 bases from V and 2 bases from J, with 7 bases between. Germline V gene sequence: CDR1 LGHNA, CDR2 YNFKEQ. This CDR3 contains 14 residues. CDR3 loop: CASSQEAQQETQYF. The DNA for the CDR3 is TGTGCCAGCAGCCAAGAAGCCCAACAAGAGACCCAGTACTTC.

This clone was seen a handful of times. The chain has TRBV25-1 and TRBJ2-1; 8 positions match TRBD2. Per germline, CDR1 MGHDK and CDR2 SYGVNS. J lost 10 bases, V lost 1 base, and 9 bases had no gene match. The CDR3 has 15 amino acids. The CDR3 region is CASSESGGAAWEQFF. CDR3 in DNA: TGTGCCAGCAGTGAATCCGGGGGGGCTGCCTGGGAGCAGTTCTTC.

The table lists this clone with a few counts. The chain combines TRBV7-9 with TRBJ2-6; 7 nucleotides agree with TRBD1. V gave up 5 bases and J gave up 4 bases; unmatched junction bases: 14. The CDR3 runs to 18 residues. Germline loops: CDR1 SEHNR, CDR2 FQNEAQ (reference sequence). The CDR3 sequence is CASSPHPLGGAGANVLTF. CDR3 DNA: TGTGCCAGCAGCCCCCATCCCCTAGGGGGCGCCGGGGCCAACGTCCTGACTTTC.

This clone was seen only once. The genes are TRBV7-8 and TRBJ2-5, with 8 bases matching TRBD2. The CDR3 contains 14 residues. V was clipped by 7 bases and J by 5 bases; unmatched bases: 9. CDR1 and CDR2 from the germline V gene are SGHVS and FQNEAQ. CDR3 in DNA: TGTGCCAGCACCCGGGGGGGCAGGGAGGAGACCCAGTACTTC. It encodes CASTRGGREETQYF.

V and J are TRBV5-6 and TRBJ1-6; D is possibly TRBD1 (6 bases). V was pared by 3 bases and J by 10 bases, with 17 bases between. From germline, CDR1 is SGHDT and CDR2 YYEEEE. The length of the CDR3 is 15 residues. The CDR3 region is CASSSTGTGGSPLHF. The DNA for the CDR3 is TGTGCCAGCAGCTCAACCGGGACCGGGGGCTCACCCCTCCACTTT.

The chain joins TRBV15 to TRBJ1-2, with 9 bases that match TRBD1. Germline V CDR1 and CDR2: LNHNV, YYDKDF (reference sequence). Trimming cost V 5 bases and J 4 bases; bases outside gene matches: 8. This CDR3 spans 15 amino acids. The CDR3 DNA follows: TGTGCCACCAGCGGCCCGGGACAGGGACGCTATGGCTACACCTTC. Translated, it gives CATSGPGQGRYGYTF.

This clone was seen more than once but under ten times. The V and J genes are TRBV29-1 and TRBJ2-7, with no clear D. Germline lookup yields CDR1 SQVTM and CDR2 ANQGSEA. The CDR3 has 11 residues. Trimming pared 3 bases from V and 3 bases from J, leaving 6 bases between. DNA of the CDR3: TGCAGCGTTGAGGAAAACTACGAGCAGTACTTC. Translation: CSVEENYEQYF.

This rearrangement joins TRBV7-6 to TRBJ2-5; 11 bases line up with TRBD2. With 5 bases clipped from V and 4 bases from J, the junction kept 6 bases outside the gene matches. CDR3 length: 15 residues. The germline CDR1 and CDR2 sequences are SGHVS and FNYEAQ. The CDR3 loop reads CASSPFSGGGETQYF. The CDR3 DNA sequence: TGTGCCAGCAGCCCTTTTAGCGGGGGGGGAGAGACCCAGTACTTC.

V is TRBV2 and J is TRBJ2-1, with TRBD2 matching over 10 bases. The CDR3 runs to 14 residues. V dropped 6 bases and J dropped 2; count of bases not matched to a gene: 1. Germline V gene data show CDR1 as SNHLY and CDR2 as FYNNEI. This chain's CDR3 is CASRLAGAYNEQFF. DNA of the CDR3: TGTGCCAGCAGGCTAGCGGGAGCCTACAATGAGCAGTTCTTC. Looking up the rest from reference TRBV2 and TRBJ2-1 gives the full variable domain: EPEVTQTPSHQVTQMGQEVILRCVPISNHLYFYWYRQILGQKVEFLVSFYNNEISEKSEIFDDQFSVERPDGSNFTLKIRSTKLEDSAMYFCASRLAGAYNEQFFGPGTRLTVL.

This chain joins TRBV19 and TRBJ1-1, with D tentatively TRBD1 (5 bases). Germline CDR1 reads LNHDA; CDR2 reads SQIVND (reference sequence). This CDR3 has 15 residues. V was pared by 5 bases and J by 5 bases, with 18 bases between. Written as DNA, the CDR3 is TGTGCCAGTAGTGTGGACTTCAGGGTGGGGACTGAAGCTTTCTTT. Residues: CASSVDFRVGTEAFF.

J is TRBJ2-1 and V is TRBV9; D remains ambiguous. This CDR3 region has 13 residues. Germline CDR1 is SGDLS and CDR2 is YYNGEE. Trimming left V 0 bases short and J 4 bases short, with 5 bases between. CDR3 coding DNA: TGTGCCAGCAGCGTAGACGGGTACAATGAGCAGTTCTTC. Residues: CASSVDGYNEQFF.

This clone was counted only a few times. This chain joins TRBV10-3 and TRBJ2-3; TRBD1 might be the D (6 bases). The V gene lost 10 bases and the J gene lost 0 bases, with 11 bases spanning the gap. The CDR3 sequence is 13 residues long. The V gene's germline CDR1 is ENHRY and CDR2 SYGVKD. CDR3 sequence reads: CATGQPSTDTQYF. The DNA of the CDR3 is TGTGCCACTGGACAGCCTAGCACAGATACGCAGTATTTT.

In its sample, this clone was seen a few times. J is TRBJ2-3 and V is TRBV10-1; D unresolved. Germline CDR1 is WNHNN and CDR2 is SYGVQD (reference sequence). Trimming left V 2 bases short and J 3 bases short, with 3 bases between. CDR3 length: 12 amino acids. The CDR3 loop is CASSETTDTQYF. The CDR3 nucleotides read TGCGCCAGCAGTGAGACAACAGATACGCAGTATTTT.

This clone was found a few times. This chain joins TRBV4-1 and TRBJ2-1; a weak D match, TRBD1 (6 bases). The V end lost 0 bases, the J end lost 8 bases, and 14 bases lay between the germline ends. The CDR3 runs 15 residues. Germline assignment: CDR1 MGHRA and CDR2 YSYEKL. The CDR3 here is CASSQDHRALDEQFF. The CDR3 DNA reads TGCGCCAGCAGCCAAGATCACAGGGCTCTGGATGAGCAGTTCTTC.

This clone was detected a few times. The rearrangement joins TRBV29-1 to TRBJ2-5; TRBD1 agrees at 8 bases. The junction had 15 bases not matched to a gene; V was cut back by 6 bases and J by 6 bases. The CDR3 loop spans 15 amino acids. Germline CDR1 and CDR2: SQVTM and ANQGSEA. This CDR3 is CSVPRGDRFGKTQYF. The CDR3 coding sequence is TGCAGCGTCCCTAGGGGGGACAGGTTCGGGAAGACCCAGTACTTC.

The chain uses TRBV2 and TRBJ2-2; 10 nucleotides match TRBD1. CDR3 size: 13 residues. Germline V gene lookup returns CDR1 SNHLY and CDR2 FYNNEI. V was clipped by 9 bases and J by 6 bases; unmatched bases: 4. In DNA, the CDR3 is TGTGCCAGTAGACAGGGGGCTGCCGGGGAGCTGTTTTTT. Its protein is CASRQGAAGELFF.

This clone was counted a few times. This CDR3 is also generated by other DNA sequences in the sample. V and J are TRBV6-6 and TRBJ2-7; TRBD2 is a possible D gene (5 bases). This CDR3 spans 14 amino acids. Per the germline V gene, CDR1 is MNHNY and CDR2 is SVGAGI (reference sequence). Trimming removed 6 bases at V and 1 base at J, with 13 bases between. The CDR3 here is CASSREGSSYEQYF. The CDR3 nucleotides read TGTGCCAGCAGCCGTGAGGGCAGTTCCTACGAGCAGTACTTC.

This clone has at least ten counts. The genes are TRBV30 and TRBJ2-2; 12 bases line up with TRBD1. Looked up from germline, CDR1 is GTSNPN and CDR2 is SVGIG (reference sequence). The V segment lost 6 bases and the J segment 4 bases; nucleotides outside the gene matches: 6. The CDR3 is 15 amino acids. This CDR3 is CACSGTGGFTGELFF. Written as DNA, the CDR3 is TGTGCCTGTTCGGGGACAGGGGGCTTCACCGGGGAGCTGTTTTTT.

As for this clone: This same CDR3 is encoded by further DNA sequences in the sample. The chain couples TRBV30 to TRBJ2-3, with 8 bases fitting TRBD2. The CDR3 spans 13 residues. J was trimmed by 4 bases and V by 1 base; bases with no gene match: 1. Germline lookup yields CDR1 GTSNPN and CDR2 SVGIG (reference sequence). The CDR3 loop is CAWSGGGPDTQYF. In DNA form, the CDR3 reads TGTGCCTGGAGTGGCGGGGGGCCAGATACGCAGTATTTT.

This chain connects TRBV4-3 to TRBJ2-1, with TRBD2 matching 15 bases. Germline trimming cut 2 bases from V and 8 bases from J; bases unmatched to any gene: 7. CDR1 and CDR2 from the germline V gene are LGHNA and YSLEER. The length of the CDR3 is 17 residues. This CDR3 reads CASSQNPGLAGGDEQFF. CDR3 sequence (DNA): TGCGCCAGCAGCCAAAATCCGGGACTAGCGGGAGGTGATGAGCAGTTCTTC.